This entry lists 17 T cell receptor beta chains sequenced from one sample in a study of T cell repertoires in cytomegalovirus infection. Each CDR3 protein is one row after TCRdb ran MiXCR on the reads. The repertoire holds around 630,000 distinct CDR3 sequences, with 20% to 30% as singletons. Input material: CD8+ T cells from PBMCs. The receptors shown here come from a human donor in good health (CMV status not recorded). Some clones in this sample may be carry-over from other donors' samples.

This clonotype was found many times. The V and J genes are TRBV7-6 and TRBJ2-3, with D perhaps TRBD1 or TRBD2 (6 bases each). V dropped 5 bases and J dropped 1 base, with 7 bases sitting between them. This CDR3 contains 13 residues. CDR1 and CDR2 from the germline V gene are SGHVS and FNYEAQ. The CDR3 DNA sequence: TGTGCCAGCAGCCGGGGGCGCACAGATACGCAGTATTTT. Translating it yields CASSRGRTDTQYF.

With regard to this clonotype: A single base separates this from a much larger clone, so it may be a read error. The J gene is TRBJ2-1, the V gene TRBV7-6; a possible D gene is TRBD2 (6 bases). V lost 5 bases to trimming and J lost 8 bases, with 19 bases between them. The CDR3 has 15 amino acids. Germline-derived CDR1 and CDR2 are SGHVS and FNYEAQ. CDR3 sequence (DNA): TGTGCCAGCAGCGCACGCTTCGGGAGACTCGATGAGCAGTTCTTC. Amino acids: CASSARFGRLDEQFF. The full variable domain, its missing parts supplied by reference TRBV7-6 and TRBJ2-1, is GAGVSQSPRYKVTKRGQDVALRCDPISGHVSLYWYRQALGQGPEFLTYFNYEAQQDKSGLPNDRFSAERPEGSISTLTIQRTEQRDSAMYRCASSARFGRLDEQFFGPGTRLTVL.

This clonotype showed up just a few times. This chain joins TRBV29-1 and TRBJ1-2, with a tentative D call TRBD1 (5 bases). With 3 bases removed from V and 2 bases from J, the gap between germline ends came to 10 bases. Germline-derived CDR1 and CDR2 are SQVTM and ANQGSEA. The CDR3 consists of 13 residues. The DNA for the CDR3 is TGCAGCGTTGATGGGGGATACAACTATGGCTACACCTTC. Residues: CSVDGGYNYGYTF.

In its sample, this clonotype was seen many times. The chain links TRBV7-9 to TRBJ2-6; D possibly matches TRBD1 or TRBD2 (5 bases each). Germline CDR1 is SEHNR and CDR2 is FQNEAQ (reference sequence). V was shortened by 4 bases and J by 0 bases, with 16 bases between the two germline ends. The CDR3 consists of 18 residues. The CDR3 sequence is CASSSLWDGPSGANVLTF. CDR3 DNA sequence: TGTGCCAGCAGCTCACTATGGGACGGACCCTCTGGGGCCAACGTCCTGACTTTC. The full variable domain, with the rest looked up from reference TRBV7-9 and TRBJ2-6, is DTGVSQNPRHKITKRGQNVTFRCDPISEHNRLYWYRQTLGQGPEFLTYFQNEAQLEKSRLLSDRFSAERPKGSFSTLEIQRTEQGDSAMYLCASSSLWDGPSGANVLTFGAGSRLTVL.

The chain uses TRBV19 and TRBJ1-1, with D uncertain. The CDR3 is 13 residues long. Germline-derived CDR1 and CDR2 are LNHDA and SQIVND (reference sequence). V lost 1 base to trimming and J lost 4 bases, with 7 bases between them. CDR3 loop: CASSIAGGTEAFF. The CDR3 DNA sequence: TGTGCCAGTAGTATAGCGGGAGGCACTGAAGCTTTCTTT.

This clonotype was observed a few times. Sequence at one end of the junction differs from germline and may be a read error. The chain combines TRBV7-7 with TRBJ2-2; 7 positions agree with TRBD1. The V gene's germline CDR1 is SSHAT and CDR2 FNYEAQ (reference sequence). This CDR3 has 16 amino acids. The CDR3 bases are TGTGCTAGCAGCTTAGCCAGGGGACAGATCACCGGGGAGCTGTTTTTT. It yields the protein CASSLARGQITGELFF.

This clonotype was observed a few times. The chain has TRBV15 and TRBJ2-1; 8 bases are a match to TRBD2. CDR3 length: 16 residues. The V gene end was trimmed by 0 bases and the J gene end by 10 bases; junction bases not matched to a gene: 11. Germline lookup yields CDR1 LNHNV and CDR2 YYDKDF (reference sequence). This CDR3 is CATSRDPGSGGFEQFF. CDR3 DNA sequence: TGTGCCACCAGCAGAGATCCAGGGAGCGGGGGTTTCGAGCAGTTCTTC.

The CDR3, as DNA: TGTGCCAGCAGCTGGGGGGTCCGGGGTAGCGGGCATTACAATGAGCAGTTCTTC. Its translation: CASSWGVRGSGHYNEQFF. J is TRBJ2-1 and V is TRBV7-2; 7 nucleotides align to TRBD2. V was clipped by 4 bases and J by 4 bases; unmatched bases: 16. This CDR3 has 18 amino acids. Germline CDR1 is SGHTA and CDR2 is FQGNSA.

This clonotype was observed a single time. A much more abundant neighbour one base away suggests this may be a read error. The chain carries TRBV7-2 and TRBJ2-2; D call uncertain. This CDR3 comprises 15 residues. Germline CDR1 and CDR2: SGHTA and FQGNSA. The chain's CDR3 is CANSLGITNTGELFF. The DNA for the CDR3 is TGTGCCAACAGCTTAGGAATAACGAACACCGGGGAGCTGTTTTTT.

This clonotype came up many times. This chain joins TRBV28 and TRBJ2-1, with 9 bases that match TRBD2. CDR1 is MDHEN, CDR2 SYDVKM, per germline. The CDR3 sequence is 13 residues long. For the CDR3, the DNA is TGTGCTTCGGGGACTAGCTATCACAATGAGCAGTTCTTC. Its protein product is CASGTSYHNEQFF. The variable domain in full, with the rest retrieved from reference TRBV28 and TRBJ2-1, is DVKVTQSSRYLVKRTGEKVFLECVQDMDHENMFWYRQDPGLGLRLIYFSYDVKMKEKGDIPEGYSVSREKKERFSLILESASTNQTSMYLCASGTSYHNEQFFGPGTRLTVL.

As to this clonotype: At one of its ends the junction is not consistent with the germline gene, which may arise from a read error. This rearrangement joins TRBV7-8 to TRBJ2-7; D not resolved. The CDR3 sequence is 15 residues long. Per germline, CDR1 SGHVS and CDR2 FQNEAQ. The CDR3 DNA reads TGTGCCAGCAGCTTTAAGGGTCTTGAATCCTACGAGCAGCACTTC. It translates to CASSFKGLESYEQHF.

This clonotype has a single count. A clone one base away is much larger, so this may be a read error. V usage is TRBV7-6 and J usage is TRBJ2-1, with D possibly TRBD1 on 6 matching bases. CDR3 length: 15 residues. Germline V gives CDR1 SGHVS, CDR2 FNYEAQ. V lost 5 bases and J 4 bases, leaving 15 bases between the germline ends. The CDR3 sequence is CASSLNRDPYNEQFF. CDR3 DNA: TGTGCCAGCAGCCTCAACAGGGATCCGTACAATGAGCAGTTCTTC.

Many counts were recorded for this clonotype. In DNA, the CDR3 is TGTGCCAGCAGTGAATTGTGGGGACGGGAGAATGGCTACACCTTC. It is translated as CASSELWGRENGYTF. The genes are TRBV6-1 and TRBJ1-2, with D possibly being TRBD1 (5 bases). This CDR3 contains 15 residues. V was cut by 2 bases and J by 6 bases, with 16 bases left in between. CDR1 is MNHNS, CDR2 SASEGT, per germline.

This clonotype was counted between two and nine times. The chain has TRBV28 and TRBJ2-1; 8 positions agree with TRBD2. Germline assignment: CDR1 MDHEN and CDR2 SYDVKM. Germline trimming cut 2 bases from V and 0 bases from J; bases unmatched to any gene: 6. This CDR3 has 17 residues. In nucleotides, the CDR3 is TGTGCCAGCAGTTTACTAGCGGGCCCCAGCTCCTACAATGAGCAGTTCTTC. Translating it yields CASSLLAGPSSYNEQFF.

V gene TRBV5-4 combines with J gene TRBJ2-3, with a possible D match to TRBD2 (6 bases). Trimming left V 0 bases short and J 0 bases short, with 23 bases between. Germline V gene data show CDR1 as SGHNT and CDR2 as YYREEE (reference sequence). This CDR3 region has 20 residues. Written as DNA, the CDR3 is TGTGCCAGCAGCTTGGATTCTGGCGGGGTACCCCTGATTAGCACAGATACGCAGTATTTT. Residues: CASSLDSGGVPLISTDTQYF.

This clonotype has more than one count but fewer than ten. The chain is built from TRBV7-9 and TRBJ2-1; D is undetermined. Trimming took 1 base from V and 8 from J, leaving 6 bases between them. This CDR3 region has 12 residues. CDR1 is SEHNR and CDR2 is FQNEAQ in the germline V gene (reference sequence). The CDR3 is CASSLGWDEQFF. DNA for the CDR3: TGTGCCAGCAGCTTAGGTTGGGATGAGCAGTTCTTC.

This clonotype appeared a few times. The V and J genes are TRBV20-1 and TRBJ2-7; 7 nucleotides align to TRBD2. Per germline, CDR1 DFQATT and CDR2 SNEGSKA (reference sequence). The CDR3 has 11 amino acids. The trim removed 0 bases at V and 12 bases at J, leaving 5 bases unmatched. This CDR3 is CSAREERGLYF. The CDR3 DNA reads TGCAGTGCTAGAGAGGAGCGGGGCCTGTACTTC.